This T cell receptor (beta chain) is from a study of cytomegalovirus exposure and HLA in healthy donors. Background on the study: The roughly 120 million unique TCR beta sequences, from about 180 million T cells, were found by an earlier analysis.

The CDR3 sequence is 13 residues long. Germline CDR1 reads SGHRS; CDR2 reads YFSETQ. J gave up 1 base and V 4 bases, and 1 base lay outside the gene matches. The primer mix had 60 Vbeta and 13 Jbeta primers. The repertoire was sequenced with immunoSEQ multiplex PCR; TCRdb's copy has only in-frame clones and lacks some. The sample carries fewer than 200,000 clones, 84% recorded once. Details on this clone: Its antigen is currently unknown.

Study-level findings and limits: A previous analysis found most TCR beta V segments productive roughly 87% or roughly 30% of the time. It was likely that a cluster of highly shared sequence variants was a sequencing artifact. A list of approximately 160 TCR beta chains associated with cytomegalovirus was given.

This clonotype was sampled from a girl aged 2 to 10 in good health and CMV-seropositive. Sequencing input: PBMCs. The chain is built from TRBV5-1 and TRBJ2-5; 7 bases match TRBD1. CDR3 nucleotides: TGCGCCAGCAGCAGGACAGGCCAAGAGACCCAGTACTTC. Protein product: CASSRTGQETQYF.